Shown below are 6 T cell receptor beta chains from a single sample sequenced in a study of T-cell reconstitution after alpha-beta-depleted transplantation in children. Preparation of the TCRbeta library used unique molecular identifiers. One entry per CDR3 protein, called by TCRdb with MiXCR from the PCR reads. Of around 370,000 distinct CDR3 sequences in the sample, 10% were seen once. Source: PBMCs from the stem cell graft donor, taken from the stem cell graft. Source of these receptors: a human donor who donated a stem cell graft to a child with acute lymphoblastic leukemia.

CDR3: CASSKLTDTQYF. CDR3 bases: TGTGCCAGCAGCAAACTCACAGATACGCAGTATTTT. The chain uses TRBV12-3 or TRBV12-4 and TRBJ2-3; D ambiguous. The CDR3 runs 12 residues. V dropped 6 bases and J dropped 2 bases, with 6 bases sitting between them.

J is TRBJ2-1 and V is TRBV4-2; 8 bases fit TRBD2. The V gene's germline CDR1 is LGHNA and CDR2 YNFKEQ. The CDR3 is 19 amino acids. Losses at the gene ends were 4 bases for V and 7 bases for J; bases not matched to a gene: 21. The CDR3 is CASSLRRGLPGGPRNEQFF. As DNA, the CDR3 is TGTGCCAGCAGCCTCCGGCGGGGGCTTCCGGGAGGGCCGAGGAATGAGCAGTTCTTC.

This chain links TRBV7-9 with TRBJ2-2; D assignment may be TRBD1 or TRBD2 (5 bases each). Germline V lookup: CDR1 SEHNR, CDR2 FQNEAQ (reference sequence). CDR3 length: 16 residues. V was cut by 4 bases and J by 2 bases, with 14 bases left in between. The CDR3 region has the DNA TGTGCCAGCAGCTACGGGTGGGGACCCAACACCGGGGAGCTGTTTTTT. Protein sequence: CASSYGWGPNTGELFF.

Many counts were recorded for this clonotype. The CDR3 DNA follows: TGTGCCAGCAGTTTCTCCGGACTAGCCTACGAGCAGTACTTC. Its translation is CASSFSGLAYEQYF. This chain links TRBV12-3 or TRBV12-4 with TRBJ2-7; 7 positions match TRBD2. The CDR3 has 14 amino acids. Trimming at V came to 3 bases and at J to 2 bases, leaving 4 bases not matched to a gene.

This clonotype was counted ten times or more. The chain combines TRBV7-9 with TRBJ2-5; D gene uncertain. Trimming took 5 bases from V and 2 from J, leaving 12 bases between them. The germline CDR1 and CDR2 sequences are SEHNR and FQNEAQ (reference sequence). The CDR3 is made up of 14 amino acids. As DNA, the CDR3 is TGTGCCAGCAGCCCGTGGACGGGTCAAGAGACCCAGTACTTC. It specifies CASSPWTGQETQYF.

A few counts support this clonotype. This chain's CDR3 is CASSIAHKETQYF. CDR3 nucleotide sequence: TGTGCCAGTAGTATAGCCCATAAAGAGACCCAGTACTTC. The rearrangement uses TRBV19 and TRBJ2-5, with unresolved D. Deletions cut 1 base from V and 3 bases from J, with 6 bases between. Germline V gene lookup returns CDR1 LNHDA and CDR2 SQIVND (reference sequence). The CDR3 has 13 amino acids.